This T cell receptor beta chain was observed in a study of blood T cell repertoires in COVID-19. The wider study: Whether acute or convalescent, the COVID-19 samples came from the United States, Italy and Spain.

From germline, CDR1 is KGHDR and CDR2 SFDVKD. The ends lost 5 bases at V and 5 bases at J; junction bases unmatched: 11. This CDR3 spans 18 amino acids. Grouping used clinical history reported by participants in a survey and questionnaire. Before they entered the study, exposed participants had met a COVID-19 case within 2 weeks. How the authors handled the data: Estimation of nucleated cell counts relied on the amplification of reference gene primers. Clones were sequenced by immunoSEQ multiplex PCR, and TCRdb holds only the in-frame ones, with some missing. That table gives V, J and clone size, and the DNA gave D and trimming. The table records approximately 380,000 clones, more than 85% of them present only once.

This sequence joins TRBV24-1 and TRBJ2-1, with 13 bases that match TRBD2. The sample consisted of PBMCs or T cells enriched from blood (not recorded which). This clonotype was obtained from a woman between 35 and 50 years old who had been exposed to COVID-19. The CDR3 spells CATSAPPPGLAGNNEQFF. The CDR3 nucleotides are TGTGCCACCAGTGCCCCCCCTCCGGGACTAGCGGGAAACAATGAGCAGTTCTTC.